The clone carrying this T cell receptor (beta chain) was recorded once. The CDR3 sequence is 14 residues long. V gave up 3 bases and J gave up 5 bases, with 13 bases separating them. From germline, CDR1 is LGHDT and CDR2 YNNKEL (reference sequence). Some clones are missing from TCRdb's copy, which holds only in-frame ones; the method was immunoSEQ multiplex PCR. The sample has about 63,000 clones, roughly 85% seen once. The sample is drawn from a study of control samples from healthy donors and cancer patients. This TCR was sampled from a man between 40 and 49 years old in good health. Material: blood. This chain joins TRBV3-1 (or the pseudogene TRBV3-2) and TRBJ1-1; perhaps TRBD1 as D (5 bases). The CDR3 reads CASSHKGRGTEAFF. The CDR3 nucleotides read TGTGCCAGCAGCCATAAGGGGCGCGGAACTGAAGCTTTCTTT.